The TCR beta chain under discussion was sequenced for a study of beta chain features in type 1 diabetes. Trimming stripped 2 bases from V and 2 bases from J, with 15 bases between. CDR1 is SGHNT and CDR2 is YYREEE in the germline V gene (reference sequence). This CDR3 spans 16 amino acids. Study-wide results and caveats: TCRB CDR3 length was moderately but significantly reduced in all four CD4+ subsets of Type 1 diabetes patients.

The isolated RNA, all of it, was reverse transcribed, so expressed TCRB transcripts were what got sequenced. Assay used: immunoSEQ multiplex PCR; TCRdb lists only in-frame clones, some missing. The sample has nearly 350,000 clones, 9.3% seen once. Concerning this clone: Its specificity is not known.

The receptor was derived from a man aged 25 to 40 with type 1 diabetes. The chain links TRBV5-4 to TRBJ2-3; D possibly corresponds to TRBD2 (6 bases). Sequenced sample: central memory CD4+ T cells from blood. The DNA of the CDR3 is TGTGCCAGCAGCTTCCCCGGGGGAAAGAACACAGATACGCAGTATTTT. Amino acids: CASSFPGGKNTDTQYF.